Below are 4 T cell receptor beta chains sequenced from a single sample in a study of cytotoxic CD8 clonotypes in ibrutinib-treated CLL. Produced via immunoSEQ multiplex PCR; TCRdb's table is partial and in-frame only. The sample has 270,000 or so clones, roughly three quarters seen once. The starting material was PBMCs, obtained at disease progression, from a patient treated with ibrutinib. All receptors come from a human donor with chronic lymphocytic leukemia.

The rearrangement uses TRBV5-1 and TRBJ2-5; 7 nucleotides line up with TRBD2. CDR3 length: 16 amino acids. Germline CDR1 reads SGHRS; CDR2 reads YFSETQ. After removal of 0 bases from V and 5 bases from J, the junction contained 10 bases not matched to a gene. CDR3 bases: TGCGCCAGCAGCTTGGGGGACTGGGGAGGGTTGGAGACCCAGTACTTC. Its protein is CASSLGDWGGLETQYF.

The chain links TRBV5-1 to TRBJ1-5; maybe TRBD1 (6 bases). Trimming cost V 2 bases and J 5 bases, with 11 bases left between them. The germline gives CDR1 SGHRS, CDR2 YFSETQ. This CDR3 region has 14 residues. The CDR3 is CASSLTGIDQPQHF. The CDR3 nucleotides read TGCGCCAGCAGCTTAACAGGGATAGATCAGCCCCAGCATTTT.

The J gene is TRBJ1-2, the V gene TRBV5-1; a possible D gene is TRBD1 (6 bases). The V end lost 0 bases, the J end lost 4 bases, and 37 bases lay between the germline ends. Looked up from germline, CDR1 is SGHRS and CDR2 is YFSETQ. This CDR3 contains 23 residues. CDR3 region: CASSLGILQGPQTPTHPGYGYTF. CDR3 nucleotides: TGCGCCAGCAGCTTGGGTATCTTACAGGGACCTCAAACACCAACCCACCCTGGCTATGGCTACACCTTC.

The chain carries TRBV4-1 and TRBJ2-3; TRBD2 aligns across 7 bases. V shed 1 base, J shed 0 bases, and the junction held 4 bases outside the gene matches. Germline CDR1 is MGHRA and CDR2 is YSYEKL. This CDR3 spans 16 amino acids. In DNA, the CDR3 is TGCGCCAGCAGCCAAGCTATGCGGGGGAGCACAGATACGCAGTATTTT. It codes for CASSQAMRGSTDTQYF.